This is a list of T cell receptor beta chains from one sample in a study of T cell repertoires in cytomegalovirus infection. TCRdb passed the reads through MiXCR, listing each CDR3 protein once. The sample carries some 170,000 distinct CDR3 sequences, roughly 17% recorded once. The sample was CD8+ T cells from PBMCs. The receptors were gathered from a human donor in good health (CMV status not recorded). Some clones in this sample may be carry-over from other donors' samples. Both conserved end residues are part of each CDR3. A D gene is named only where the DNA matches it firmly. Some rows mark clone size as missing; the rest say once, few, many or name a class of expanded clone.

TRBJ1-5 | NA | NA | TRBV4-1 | CASSQDVGGNQPQHF | TGCGCCAGCAGCCAAGATGTAGGGGGAAATCAGCCCCAGCATTTT
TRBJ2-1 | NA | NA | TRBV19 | CASSTGQRSGDEQFF | TGTGCCAGTAGTACCGGACAGCGAAGTGGGGATGAGCAGTTCTTC
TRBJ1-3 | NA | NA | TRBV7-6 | CASSLEATGNTIYF | TGTGCCAGCAGCTTAGAAGCGACCGGAAACACCATATATTTT
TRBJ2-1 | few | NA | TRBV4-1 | CASSQVVEYYNEQFF | TGCGCCAGCAGCCAAGTTGTGGAGTACTACAATGAGCAGTTCTTC
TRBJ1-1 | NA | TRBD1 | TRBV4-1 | CASSQYRTGSTEAFF | TGCGCCAGCAGCCAATATCGGACAGGGAGTACTGAAGCTTTCTTT
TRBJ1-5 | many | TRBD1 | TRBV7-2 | CASSLSRQGHNQPQHF | TGTGCCAGCAGCCTATCACGACAGGGGCACAATCAGCCCCAGCATTTT
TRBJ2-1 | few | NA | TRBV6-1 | CASIGQGSYNEQFF | TGTGCCAGCATCGGGCAGGGCTCCTACAATGAGCAGTTCTTC
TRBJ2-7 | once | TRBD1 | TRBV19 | CASRGQGPSEQYF | TGTGCCAGTAGGGGACAGGGCCCGAGTGAGCAGTACTTC
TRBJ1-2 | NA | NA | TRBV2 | CASSGGPDYGYTF | TGTGCCAGCAGTGGGGGGCCCGACTATGGCTACACCTTC
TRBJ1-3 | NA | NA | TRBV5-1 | CASSLARVAGNTIYF | TGCGCCAGCAGCTTGGCCCGGGTCGCAGGAAACACCATATATTTT
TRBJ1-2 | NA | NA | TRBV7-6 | CASIKGEGTYGYTF | TGTGCCAGCATCAAGGGGGAGGGGACCTATGGCTACACCTTC
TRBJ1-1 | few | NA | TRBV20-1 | CSAPGEGRSYVEAFF | TGCAGTGCTCCCGGGGAGGGCAGGAGTTACGTTGAAGCTTTCTTT
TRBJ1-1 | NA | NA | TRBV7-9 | CASNPPPGNTEAFF | TGTGCCAGCAACCCGCCCCCAGGGAACACTGAAGCTTTCTTT